What follows are 11 T cell receptor beta chains derived from one specimen sequenced in a study of cytotoxic CD8 clonotypes in ibrutinib-treated CLL. TCRdb's copy holds only in-frame clones and misses some; the assay was immunoSEQ multiplex PCR. Of a few hundred thousand clones in the sample, 70% were seen once. This sample comprised PBMCs, obtained after 24 months of ibrutinib treatment. The source is a human donor with chronic lymphocytic leukemia.

The chain uses TRBV5-1 and TRBJ2-7; 7 bases map to TRBD1. Trimming at V came to 3 bases and at J to 5 bases, leaving 5 bases not matched to a gene. The germline V gene encodes CDR1 SGHRS and CDR2 YFSETQ. The CDR3 is 13 residues long. The CDR3, as DNA: TGCGCCAGCAGCTCACAGGGGTTGGACGAGCAGTACTTC. This sequence encodes CASSSQGLDEQYF.

The chain links TRBV11-1 to TRBJ2-7, with 9 bases identical to TRBD2. V gave up 3 bases and J gave up 2 bases; unmatched junction bases: 5. Germline V lookup: CDR1 SGHAT, CDR2 FQDESV (reference sequence). This CDR3 is 15 amino acids long. The chain's CDR3 is CASSFSSGTTYEQYF. The CDR3 nucleotides are TGTGCCAGCAGCTTCTCTAGCGGGACCACCTACGAGCAGTACTTC.

This chain connects TRBV11-2 to TRBJ2-1; 11 nucleotides line up with TRBD2. The germline CDR1 and CDR2 sequences are SGHAT and FQNNGV. V trimming: 5 bases; J trimming: 4 bases; junction bases outside the gene matches: 4. The CDR3 spans 15 residues. CDR3: CASSITSGSYNEQFF. CDR3 bases: TGTGCCAGCAGCATAACTAGCGGGAGTTACAATGAGCAGTTCTTC. The variable domain in full, with the rest retrieved from reference TRBV11-2 and TRBJ2-1, is EAGVAQSPRYKIIEKRQSVAFWCNPISGHATLYWYQQILGQGPKLLIQFQNNGVVDDSQLPKDRFSAERLKGVDSTLKIQPAKLEDSAVYLCASSITSGSYNEQFFGPGTRLTVL.

The rearrangement joins TRBV15 to TRBJ2-7, with 7 bases identical to TRBD1. CDR1 is LNHNV and CDR2 is YYDKDF in the germline V gene (reference sequence). This CDR3 has 15 residues. J lost 7 bases, V lost 0 bases, and 9 bases had no gene match. CDR3 in amino acids: CATSRDAQGTREQYF. In DNA, the CDR3 is TGTGCCACCAGCAGAGATGCACAGGGGACGAGGGAGCAGTACTTC.

The chain employs TRBV7-6 and TRBJ2-3; TRBD1 or TRBD2 may be the D gene (5 bases each). V lost 5 bases and J 6 bases, leaving 15 bases between the germline ends. The germline V gene encodes CDR1 SGHVS and CDR2 FNYEAQ. CDR3 length equals 14 residues. CDR3 sequence reads: CASSPGDLGDTQYF. In DNA, the CDR3 is TGTGCCAGCAGCCCCGGGGACCTTGGGGATACGCAGTATTTT. Based on the CDR3 plus reference TRBV7-6 and TRBJ2-3, the full variable domain is GAGVSQSPRYKVTKRGQDVALRCDPISGHVSLYWYRQALGQGPEFLTYFNYEAQQDKSGLPNDRFSAERPEGSISTLTIQRTEQRDSAMYRCASSPGDLGDTQYFGPGTRLTVL.

The V and J genes are TRBV11-2 and TRBJ2-3; D possibly matches TRBD1 or TRBD2 (6 bases each). Germline V gives CDR1 SGHAT, CDR2 FQNNGV. CDR3 size: 15 residues. Deletions cut 4 bases from V and 5 bases from J, with 16 bases between. CDR3 sequence reads: CASSYLSGAEDTQYF. CDR3 nucleotides: TGTGCCAGCAGCTACCTCTCGGGGGCCGAAGATACGCAGTATTTT.

The gene calls are TRBV11-1 and TRBJ2-1; D remains ambiguous. Trimming took off 2 bases at V and 4 bases at J, with 12 bases between the two ends. The germline V gene has CDR1 SGHAT and CDR2 FQDESV (reference sequence). The CDR3 covers 15 residues. The CDR3 sequence is CASSLRGLEYNEQFF. For the CDR3, the DNA is TGTGCCAGCAGCTTAAGAGGTCTGGAATACAATGAGCAGTTCTTC.

This clone was seen a handful of times. The chain combines TRBV9 with TRBJ1-4; no clear D gene. This CDR3 region has 14 residues. Germline V gene sequence: CDR1 SGDLS, CDR2 YYNGEE. Trimming removed 0 bases from V and 4 bases from J, with 7 bases in between. The CDR3 loop is CASSVGGFNEKLFF. CDR3 nucleotides: TGTGCCAGCAGCGTAGGAGGGTTTAATGAAAAACTGTTTTTT.

The V gene is TRBV19, the J gene TRBJ2-7; D is uncertain. The CDR3 has 15 amino acids. V shed 3 bases and J shed 0 bases, with 12 bases lying between them. Per germline, CDR1 LNHDA and CDR2 SQIVND (reference sequence). The CDR3 DNA sequence: TGTGCCAGTAGTATCATAAGGGCCAACTCCTACGAGCAGTACTTC. Protein sequence: CASSIIRANSYEQYF.

The chain couples TRBV4-1 to TRBJ1-4; D possibly corresponds to TRBD1 (6 bases). The CDR3 length is 14 residues. The ends were cut back, 0 bases at V and 7 bases at J, with 9 bases in the middle. CDR1 is MGHRA and CDR2 is YSYEKL in the germline V gene. CDR3 sequence: CASSQDQDSEKLFF. As DNA, the CDR3 is TGCGCCAGCAGCCAAGATCAGGACAGTGAAAAACTGTTTTTT.

This clone was seen just once. The V and J genes are TRBV5-5 and TRBJ2-1; 9 nucleotides match TRBD1. After removal of 4 bases from V and 7 bases from J, the junction contained 12 bases not matched to a gene. The germline gives CDR1 SGHKS, CDR2 YYEKEE (reference sequence). This CDR3 has 16 residues. The CDR3: CASSLTGTGSLNEQFF. CDR3 bases: TGTGCCAGCAGCCTGACCGGGACAGGGAGCTTAAATGAGCAGTTCTTC.